The T cell receptor beta chain under discussion was sequenced for a study of vaccination and CD4 T cells after COVID-19. This CDR3 is 15 amino acids long. The V end lost 0 bases, the J end lost 4 bases, and 13 bases lay between the germline ends. CDR1 and CDR2 (germline): DFQATT, SNEGSKA (reference sequence). Sequenced with the Oncomine TCR Beta short-read assay was DNA taken from cultured CD4+ T cells. A single record per CDR3 protein comes from TCRdb applying MiXCR to the PCR reads. Of about 16,000 distinct CDR3 sequences in the sample, approximately 63% were seen once. As regards this clonotype: The antigen remains unidentified.

Treatment here: approximately nine-day PBMC culture with coronavirus spike peptide pools or control peptides (ViraFEST assay). Positive PCR tests were logged from March through December 2020, ahead of US Alpha, Beta and Delta variants. The TCR sequence derives from a human donor who had recovered from COVID-19. V gene TRBV20-1 combines with J gene TRBJ2-1; D is tentatively TRBD1 or TRBD2 (7 bases each). Sequencing was carried out using CD4+ T cells from blood, cultured in vitro. The CDR3 here is CSARDPRGGYNEQFF. CDR3 DNA sequence: TGCAGTGCTAGAGATCCCAGGGGGGGTTACAATGAGCAGTTCTTC.